The present T cell receptor (beta chain) was sequenced within a study of CD8+ T cells in alopecia areata. Study context: Spontaneous alopecia affected the approximately 6-12-month-old C3H/HeJ graft donors, whose skin was transplanted to roughly 6-11-week-old female C3H/HeJ mice.

Overall study findings and caveats: Affected scalp, especially in alopecia totalis/universalis, had a higher clonality than normal scalp did. Mice showed clearer TCR sharing than patients did, a gap that was possibly HLA-related.

This clone was recorded a few times. Its matching antigen is unknown. The protein here is the DNA translation, as the TCRdb protein differs from it at residue 10. The genes and germline here are from mouse. The CDR3 end falls 3 residues outside the read, so it is completed with the germline J gene. The germline V gene has CDR1 FNHDT and CDR2 SITEND (reference sequence). V shed 2 bases and J shed 9 bases, with 9 bases lying between them. The CDR3 is 13 amino acids. Reverse transcription of extracted RNA yielded cDNA, which provided the sequencing template. Profiling relied on immunoSEQ multiplex PCR, and the TCRdb table lists in-frame clones only, not all of them. The sample contains roughly 110,000 clones, none of them singletons.

The sequence was collected from a C3H/HeJ mouse with alopecia areata. The MHC haplotype recorded for the strain is H2-k. The sequencing sample was made of lesional skin. The genes are TRBV19 and TRBJ1-6; D call uncertain. TRBJ1-6 is noted as an ORF with a role that remains uncertain. CDR3 bases read: TGTGCCAGCAGTATGAGGGTAGGTTCGCCC. This translates into CASSMRVGSP. The full CDR3 sequence reads CASSMRVGSPLYF.